Reported below is one T cell receptor (beta chain). The CDR3 spans 15 residues. V lost 8 bases to trimming and J lost 7 bases, with 24 bases between them. In germline, CDR1 is SQVTM, CDR2 ANQGSEA. The data are from a study of shared clonotypes between healthy human individuals. The overall study: Donors were two women and a few men aged 18 to 49.

Profiled with immunoSEQ multiplex PCR; TCRdb holds only in-frame clones, not every one. This sample has hundreds of thousands of clones, with about 85% found just once. V is TRBV29-1 and J is TRBJ2-1, with D perhaps assigned TRBD1 or TRBD2 (6 bases each). The sample was PBMCs. This receptor was taken from a woman between 40 and 55 years old in good health. Some clones in this sample may be carry-over from other donors' samples. The DNA for the CDR3 is TGCAGCCCGGGGGCCGGTGGCCAGGTGGATAATGAGCAGTTCTTC. This codes for CSPGAGGQVDNEQFF.